This T cell receptor (beta chain) was recorded in a study of blood T cell repertoires in COVID-19. Worth noting for this clone: The same CDR3 can be traced to other DNA sequences in this sample.

The V segment lost 2 bases and the J segment 2 bases; nucleotides outside the gene matches: 0. Germline V lookup: CDR1 SGHTA, CDR2 FQGTGA. The length of the CDR3 is 16 residues. Sequencing was performed with immunoSEQ multiplex PCR; in TCRdb, only in-frame clones are kept and a portion is missing. Of about 180,000 clones detected, approximately 83% appear once; the ten largest clones hold 9.5% to 12%. The rearrangement joins TRBV7-3 to TRBJ2-5, with TRBD2 matching 15 bases. The receptor comes from a human donor with active or convalescent COVID-19. The donor label of this sample is uncertain. The sample was peripheral blood. As DNA, the CDR3 is TGTGCCAGCAGCTTAGGACTAGCGGGAGGGCAAGAGACCCAGTACTTC. This encodes CASSLGLAGGQETQYF.